The rows below give T cell receptor beta chains drawn from one sample of a study of blood T cells in healthy people across ages. One entry per CDR3 protein, called by TCRdb with MiXCR from the 5' RACE reads. Altogether about 800,000 distinct CDR3 sequences are present, about three fifths being singletons, with the ten largest covering roughly 22%. Sequenced material: blood. Receptors originate from a man aged 30-40 years in good health. CDR3s include the opening cysteine and the closing phenylalanine or tryptophan. A D gene is named only where the DNA matches it firmly. Expanded clones get a size class; other rows say once, few or many, or leave the size out.

clone size: once
V gene: TRBV2
J gene: TRBJ2-1
D gene: NA
CDR3 DNA: TGTGCCAGCAGTGTAAGCACCAGAATGGAGCGGTTCTTC
CDR3 protein: CASSVSTRMERFF

clone size: NA
V gene: TRBV3-1
J gene: TRBJ1-2
D gene: NA
CDR3 DNA: TGTGCCAGCTCCCCGACAAGGACTTTTTATGGCTACACCTTC
CDR3 protein: CASSPTRTFYGYTF

clone size: NA
V gene: TRBV3-1
J gene: TRBJ2-1
D gene: TRBD2
CDR3 DNA: TGTGCCAGCAGCCCGCGACTCCCTAGCGGAAACAATGAGCAGTTCTTC
CDR3 protein: CASSPRLPSGNNEQFF

clone size: NA
V gene: TRBV5-1
J gene: TRBJ1-2
D gene: TRBD1
CDR3 DNA: TGCGCCAGCAGTTTACACGAAAACAGGGGGGCGGAGGGCTACACCTTC
CDR3 protein: CASSLHENRGAEGYTF

clone size: few
V gene: TRBV5-1
J gene: TRBJ2-5
D gene: NA
CDR3 DNA: TGCGCCAGCAAGTTAAGACTCTTTCAAGAGACCCAGTACTTC
CDR3 protein: CASKLRLFQETQYF

clone size: few
V gene: TRBV3-1
J gene: TRBJ2-1
D gene: NA
CDR3 DNA: TGTGCCAGCAGCCTCGGACCCCTAATTGAGAATGAGCAGTTCTTC
CDR3 protein: CASSLGPLIENEQFF

clone size: NA
V gene: TRBV20-1
J gene: TRBJ2-1
D gene: TRBD1
CDR3 DNA: TGCAGTGCTGGACAGGGGGATGGGGCGGGAGAAGTTAATGAGCAGTTCTTC
CDR3 protein: CSAGQGDGAGEVNEQFF

clone size: NA
V gene: TRBV5-1
J gene: TRBJ1-5
D gene: TRBD1
CDR3 DNA: TGCGCCAGCAGCTTGACGACAGGGGGCAATCAGCCCCAGCATTTT
CDR3 protein: CASSLTTGGNQPQHF

clone size: NA
V gene: TRBV11-2
J gene: TRBJ1-5
D gene: NA
CDR3 DNA: TGTGCCAGCAGCTTACAAGGACCGAACAGCAATCAGCCCCAGCATTTT
CDR3 protein: CASSLQGPNSNQPQHF

clone size: many
V gene: TRBV28
J gene: TRBJ2-1
D gene: TRBD1
CDR3 DNA: TGTGCCAGCAGCCCCCCGGGACAGACCTACAATGAGCAGTTCTTC
CDR3 protein: CASSPPGQTYNEQFF

clone size: many
V gene: TRBV25-1
J gene: TRBJ2-5
D gene: NA
CDR3 DNA: TGTGCCAGCAGTGAATTATTGGGTGAAGAGACCCAGTACTTC
CDR3 protein: CASSELLGEETQYF

clone size: few
V gene: TRBV13
J gene: TRBJ2-7
D gene: NA
CDR3 DNA: TGTGCCAGCAGCGGAACCACCGGTGATTTCTACGAGCAGTACTTC
CDR3 protein: CASSGTTGDFYEQYF

clone size: NA
V gene: TRBV9
J gene: TRBJ2-6
D gene: NA
CDR3 DNA: TGTGCCAGCAGCGGCAGGGTCCTTGGTGGGGCCAACGTCCTGACTTTC
CDR3 protein: CASSGRVLGGANVLTF

clone size: NA
V gene: TRBV6-6
J gene: TRBJ2-1
D gene: TRBD2
CDR3 DNA: TGTGCCAGCAGAACTAGCGGGAGTCTGAACAATGAGCAGTTCTTC
CDR3 protein: CASRTSGSLNNEQFF